This T cell receptor beta chain was profiled in a study of cytomegalovirus exposure and HLA in healthy donors. Overall study findings and caveats: Rare TCR sequences dominated, though some public TCRs recurred in many donors. Later on, an analysis found that several of the most significant clusters appeared to be linked to common viral pathogens, which included parvovirus B19.

Healthy individuals who donated bone marrow served as the donors. In nominal health when sampled, donors likely had unrecorded immune exposures nonetheless. 13 Jbeta primers and 60 Vbeta primers were used for the PCR. Assay: immunoSEQ multiplex PCR; the TCRdb copy retains only in-frame clones and omits some. The top ten hold roughly 2% of the sample, which has some 210,000 clones, 77% seen once. CDR3 size: 14 residues. Trimming removed 3 bases from V and 0 bases from J, with 9 bases in between. Germline assignment: CDR1 SGHDT and CDR2 YYEEEE. Comment on this clone: Its antigen is unidentified.

The material sequenced was PBMCs. This clonotype was obtained from a woman in her twenties or thirties in good health and CMV-seropositive. V gene TRBV5-6 combines with J gene TRBJ1-2; no reliable D call. Written as DNA, the CDR3 is TGTGCCAGCAGCTCTACAGACACTAACTATGGCTACACCTTC. Protein: CASSSTDTNYGYTF.